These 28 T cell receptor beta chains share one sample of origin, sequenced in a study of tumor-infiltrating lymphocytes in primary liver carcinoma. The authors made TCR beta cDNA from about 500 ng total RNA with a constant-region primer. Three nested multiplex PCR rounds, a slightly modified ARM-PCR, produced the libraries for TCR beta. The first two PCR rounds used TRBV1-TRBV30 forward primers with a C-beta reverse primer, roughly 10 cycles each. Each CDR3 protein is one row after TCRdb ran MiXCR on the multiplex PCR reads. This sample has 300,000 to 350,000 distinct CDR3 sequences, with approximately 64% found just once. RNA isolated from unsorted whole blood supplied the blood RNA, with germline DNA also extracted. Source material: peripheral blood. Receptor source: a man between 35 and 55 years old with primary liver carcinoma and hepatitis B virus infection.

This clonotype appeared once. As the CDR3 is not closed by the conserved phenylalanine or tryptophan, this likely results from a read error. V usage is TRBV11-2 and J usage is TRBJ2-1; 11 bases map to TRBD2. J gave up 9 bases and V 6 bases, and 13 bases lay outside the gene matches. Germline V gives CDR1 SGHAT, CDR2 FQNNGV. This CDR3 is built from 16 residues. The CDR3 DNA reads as TGTGCCAGCAGTTATATAGCGGGAGGGCCTCCCATTGAGCAGTTCTAC. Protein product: CASSYIAGGPPIEQFY.

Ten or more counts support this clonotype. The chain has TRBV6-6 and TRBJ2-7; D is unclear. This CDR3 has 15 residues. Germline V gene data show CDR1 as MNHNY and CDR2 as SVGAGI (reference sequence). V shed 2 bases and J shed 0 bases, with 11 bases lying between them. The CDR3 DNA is TGTGCCAGCAGTTACATAAGGACGAGCTCCTACGAGCAGTACTTC. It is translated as CASSYIRTSSYEQYF.

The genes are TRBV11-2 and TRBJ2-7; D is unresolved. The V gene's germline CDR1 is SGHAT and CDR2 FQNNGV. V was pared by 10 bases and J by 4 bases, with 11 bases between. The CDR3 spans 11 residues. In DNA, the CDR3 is TGTGCCAACCGGGTTACTTACGAGCAGTACTTC. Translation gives CANRVTYEQYF.

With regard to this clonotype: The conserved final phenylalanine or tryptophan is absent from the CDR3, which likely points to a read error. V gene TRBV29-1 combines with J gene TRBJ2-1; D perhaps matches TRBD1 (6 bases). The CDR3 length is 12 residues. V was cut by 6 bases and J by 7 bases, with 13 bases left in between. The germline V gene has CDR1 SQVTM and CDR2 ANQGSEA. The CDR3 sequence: CSVVRGNNEQFL. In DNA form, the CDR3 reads TGCAGCGTGGTGAGGGGGAATAATGAGCAGTTCCTC.

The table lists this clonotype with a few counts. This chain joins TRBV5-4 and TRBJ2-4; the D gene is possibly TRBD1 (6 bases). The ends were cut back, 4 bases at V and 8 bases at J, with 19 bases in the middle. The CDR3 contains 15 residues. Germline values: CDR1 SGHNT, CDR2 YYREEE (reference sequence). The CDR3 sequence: CASSDRAGVLDIQYF. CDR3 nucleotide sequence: TGTGCCAGCAGCGATAGAGCAGGGGTTCTGGACATTCAGTACTTC.

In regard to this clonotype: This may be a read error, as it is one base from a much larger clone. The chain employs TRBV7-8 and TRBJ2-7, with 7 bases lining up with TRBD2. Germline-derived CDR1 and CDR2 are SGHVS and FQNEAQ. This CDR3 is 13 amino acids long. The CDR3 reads CASSSTGDYELYF. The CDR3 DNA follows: TGTGCCAGCAGCTCCACCGGGGACTACGAGCTGTACTTC.

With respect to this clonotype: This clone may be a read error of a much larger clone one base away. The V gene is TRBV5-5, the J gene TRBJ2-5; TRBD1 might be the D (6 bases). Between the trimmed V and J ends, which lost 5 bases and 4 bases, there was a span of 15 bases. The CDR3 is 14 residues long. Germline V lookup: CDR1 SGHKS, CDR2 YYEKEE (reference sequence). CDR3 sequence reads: CASRYTGNRETQYF. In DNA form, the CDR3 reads TGTGCCAGCAGATATACAGGGAACCGAGAGACCCAGTACTTC.

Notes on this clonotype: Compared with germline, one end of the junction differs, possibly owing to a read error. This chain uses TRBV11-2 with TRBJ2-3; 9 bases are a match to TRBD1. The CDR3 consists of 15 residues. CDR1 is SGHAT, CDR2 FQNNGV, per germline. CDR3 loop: CAGSPDRGFYYAQYF. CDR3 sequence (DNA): TGTGCCGGCAGCCCTGACAGGGGGTTTTATTATGCGCAGTATTTT.

The CDR3 protein is CPSSKEPATRREKLFF. The CDR3 DNA reads as TGTCCCAGCAGCAAGGAGCCAGCCACCCGACGAGAAAAACTGTTTTTT. The rearrangement uses TRBV21-1 and TRBJ1-4. TRBV21-1 is assigned pseudogene status. The length of the CDR3 is 16 residues.

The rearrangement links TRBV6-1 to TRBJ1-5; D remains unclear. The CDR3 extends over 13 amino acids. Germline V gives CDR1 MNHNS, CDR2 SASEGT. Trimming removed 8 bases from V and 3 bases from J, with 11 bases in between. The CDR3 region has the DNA TGTGCCAGCGGAGTGGCAGTCAATCAGCCCCAGCATTTT. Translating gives CASGVAVNQPQHF.

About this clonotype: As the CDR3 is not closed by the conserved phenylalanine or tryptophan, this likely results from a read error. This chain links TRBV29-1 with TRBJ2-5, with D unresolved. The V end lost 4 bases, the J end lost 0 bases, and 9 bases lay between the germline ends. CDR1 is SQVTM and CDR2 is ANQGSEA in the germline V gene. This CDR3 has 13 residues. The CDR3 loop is CSVGYINQETQYL. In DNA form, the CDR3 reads TGCAGCGTTGGTTACATAAACCAAGAGACCCAGTACTTA.

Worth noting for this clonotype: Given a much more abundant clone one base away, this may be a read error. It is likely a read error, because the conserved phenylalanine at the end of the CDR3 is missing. In DNA form, the CDR3 reads TGTGCCAGCAGTTACCCGACGCCCTGGACAGCAACTAGCACAGATACGCAGTATTAT. Translation: CASSYPTPWTATSTDTQYY. The chain couples TRBV6-2 or TRBV6-3 to TRBJ2-3, with D perhaps matching TRBD1 (6 bases). Trimming left V 2 bases short and J 0 bases short, with 21 bases between. Germline V lookup: CDR1 MNHEY, CDR2 SVGEGT. The CDR3 runs 19 residues.

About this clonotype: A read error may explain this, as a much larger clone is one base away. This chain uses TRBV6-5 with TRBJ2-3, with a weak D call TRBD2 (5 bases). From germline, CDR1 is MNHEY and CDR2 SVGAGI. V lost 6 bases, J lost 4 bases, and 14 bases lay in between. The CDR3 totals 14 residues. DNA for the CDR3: TGTGCCAGCAGAGCGGAGCTCGGGGCAGATACGCAGTATTTT. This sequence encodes CASRAELGADTQYF.

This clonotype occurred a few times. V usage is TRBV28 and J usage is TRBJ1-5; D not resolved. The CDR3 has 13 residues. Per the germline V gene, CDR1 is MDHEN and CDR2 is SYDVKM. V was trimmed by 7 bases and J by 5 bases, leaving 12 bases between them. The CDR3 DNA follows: TGTGCCAGCATCTCAGAAGTTGATCAGCCCCAGCATTTT. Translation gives CASISEVDQPQHF.

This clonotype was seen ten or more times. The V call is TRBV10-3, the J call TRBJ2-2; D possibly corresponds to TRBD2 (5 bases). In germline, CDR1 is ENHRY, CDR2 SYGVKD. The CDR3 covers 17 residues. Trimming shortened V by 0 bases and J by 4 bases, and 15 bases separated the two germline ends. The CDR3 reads CAISESGVGVGTGELFF. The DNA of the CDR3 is TGTGCCATCAGTGAGTCGGGCGTGGGAGTGGGCACCGGGGAGCTGTTTTTT.

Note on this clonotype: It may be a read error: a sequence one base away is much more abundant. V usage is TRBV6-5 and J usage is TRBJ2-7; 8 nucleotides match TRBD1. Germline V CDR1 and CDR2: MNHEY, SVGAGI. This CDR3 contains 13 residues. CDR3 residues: CVSSRGRGDEQYF. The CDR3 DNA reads TGTGTCAGCAGCAGGGGGCGCGGGGACGAGCAGTACTTC.

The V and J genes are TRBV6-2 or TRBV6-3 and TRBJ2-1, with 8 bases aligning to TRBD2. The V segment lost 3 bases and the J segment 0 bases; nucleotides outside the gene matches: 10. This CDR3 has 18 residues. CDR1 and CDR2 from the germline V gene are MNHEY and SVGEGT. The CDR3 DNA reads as TGTGCCAGCAGTTATTTTGTCGGGACTAGTCCCTCCTACAATGAGCAGTTCTTC. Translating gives CASSYFVGTSPSYNEQFF.

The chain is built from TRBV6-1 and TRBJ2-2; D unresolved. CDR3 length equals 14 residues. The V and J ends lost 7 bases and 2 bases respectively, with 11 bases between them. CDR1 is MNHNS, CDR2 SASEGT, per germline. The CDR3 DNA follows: TGTGCCAGCAAGTCAGTAGGAAACACCGGGGAGCTGTTTTTT. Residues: CASKSVGNTGELFF.

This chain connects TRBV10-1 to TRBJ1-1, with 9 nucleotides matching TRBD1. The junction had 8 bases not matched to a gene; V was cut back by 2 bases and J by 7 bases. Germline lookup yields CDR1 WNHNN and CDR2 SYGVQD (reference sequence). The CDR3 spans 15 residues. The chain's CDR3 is CASSETGTGMGEAFF. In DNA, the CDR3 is TGCGCCAGCAGTGAGACTGGGACAGGGATGGGTGAAGCTTTCTTT.

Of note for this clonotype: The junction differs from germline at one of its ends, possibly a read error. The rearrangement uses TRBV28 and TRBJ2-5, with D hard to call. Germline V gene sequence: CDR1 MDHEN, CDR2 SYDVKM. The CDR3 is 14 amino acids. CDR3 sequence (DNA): TGTGCCAGCAGTTTAGCTGGGAACCGAGAGACCCAGTGCTTC. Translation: CASSLAGNRETQCF.

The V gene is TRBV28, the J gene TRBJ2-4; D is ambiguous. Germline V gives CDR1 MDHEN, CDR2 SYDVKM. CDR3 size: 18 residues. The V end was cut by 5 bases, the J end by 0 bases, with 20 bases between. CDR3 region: CASSPTLAIATAKNIQYF. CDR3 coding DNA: TGTGCCAGCAGTCCTACCCTTGCGATCGCAACAGCCAAAAACATTCAGTACTTC.

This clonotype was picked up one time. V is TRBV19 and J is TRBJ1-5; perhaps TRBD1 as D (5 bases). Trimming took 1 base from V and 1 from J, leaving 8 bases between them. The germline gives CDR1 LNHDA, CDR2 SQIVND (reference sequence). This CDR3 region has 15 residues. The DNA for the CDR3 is TGTGCCAGTAGTATAGGGACAACAAGCAATCAGCCCCAGCATTTT. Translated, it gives CASSIGTTSNQPQHF.

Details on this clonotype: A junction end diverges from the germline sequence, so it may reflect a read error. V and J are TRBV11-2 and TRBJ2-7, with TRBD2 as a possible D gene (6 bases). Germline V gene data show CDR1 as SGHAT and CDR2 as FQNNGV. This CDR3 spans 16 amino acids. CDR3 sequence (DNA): TGTACCAGTAGCGGCCCCGCGGCTAGGCGCTCCTACGAGCAGTACTTC. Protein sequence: CTSSGPAARRSYEQYF.

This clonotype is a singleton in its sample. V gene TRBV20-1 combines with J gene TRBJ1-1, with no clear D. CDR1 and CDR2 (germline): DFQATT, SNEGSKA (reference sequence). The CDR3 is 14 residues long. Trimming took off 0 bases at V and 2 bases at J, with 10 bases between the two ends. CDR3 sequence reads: CSARDSRRNTEAFF. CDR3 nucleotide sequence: TGCAGTGCTAGAGATTCACGGAGAAACACTGAAGCTTTCTTT.

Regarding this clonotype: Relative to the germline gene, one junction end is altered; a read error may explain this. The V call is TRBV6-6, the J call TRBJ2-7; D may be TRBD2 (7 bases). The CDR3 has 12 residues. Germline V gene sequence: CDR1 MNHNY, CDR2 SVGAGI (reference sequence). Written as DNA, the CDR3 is TGTGCCAGTGGACGGGGGGCGTTCGAGCAATACTTC. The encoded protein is CASGRGAFEQYF.

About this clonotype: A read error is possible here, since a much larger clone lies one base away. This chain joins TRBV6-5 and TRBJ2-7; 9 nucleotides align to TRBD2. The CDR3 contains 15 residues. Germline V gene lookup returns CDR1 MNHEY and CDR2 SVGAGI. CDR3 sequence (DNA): TGTGCCAGCAGTAAGCGGGAGGACGGTGACTACAAGCAGTACTTC. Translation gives CASSKREDGDYKQYF.

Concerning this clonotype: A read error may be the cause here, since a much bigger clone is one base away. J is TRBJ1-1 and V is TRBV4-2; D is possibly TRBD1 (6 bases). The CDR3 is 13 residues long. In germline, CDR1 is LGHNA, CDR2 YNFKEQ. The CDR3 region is CASTLGGGTDAFF. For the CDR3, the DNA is TGTGCCAGCACCTTAGGGGGTGGCACTGATGCTTTCTTT.

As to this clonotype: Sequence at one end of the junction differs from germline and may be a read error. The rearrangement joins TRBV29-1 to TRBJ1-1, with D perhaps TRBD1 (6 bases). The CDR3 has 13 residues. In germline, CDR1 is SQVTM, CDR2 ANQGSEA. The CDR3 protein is CSARRDINTEALF. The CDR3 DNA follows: TGCAGCGCGCGCCGGGACATCAACACTGAAGCTCTCTTT.